These 2 T cell receptor beta chains originate from one sample sequenced in a study of blood T cell repertoires in COVID-19 (dated by TCRdb to the early 2020s). Receptor libraries were prepared by the immunoSEQ multiplex PCR assay. TCRdb took this table from immuneACCESS and kept in-frame rearrangements with V and J called. Such tables lack part of the clones; where checked against another copy, unresolved V genes explain under half of the gap, and the rest is unexplained. The sample contains some 250,000 clones, roughly 85% of them found a single time. The ten largest clones capture around 3.4% of the sample. Sequenced material: peripheral blood. Receptors originate from a woman under 30 with acute or convalescent COVID-19.

This sequence joins TRBV19 and TRBJ1-2; tentatively, D is TRBD1 (6 bases). The CDR3 contains 14 residues. The germline CDR1 and CDR2 sequences are LNHDA and SQIVND (reference sequence). The ends were cut back, 4 bases at V and 3 bases at J, with 12 bases in the middle. CDR3 coding DNA: TGTGCCAGTAGTAACTCAGGGGCGGACTATGGCTACACCTTC. Encoded protein: CASSNSGADYGYTF.

The chain links TRBV27 to TRBJ2-1; no clear D. The CDR3 has 14 amino acids. Trimming removed 1 base from V and 1 base from J, with 5 bases in between. Germline lookup yields CDR1 MNHEY and CDR2 SMNVEV (reference sequence). The CDR3 DNA sequence: TGTGCCAGCAGTTTATACTTGTCCTACAATGAGCAGTTCTTC. This codes for CASSLYLSYNEQFF.